The source of this T cell receptor (beta chain) is a study of OX40 agonist ivuxolimab in advanced cancers. Turning to the study itself: At 0.01 to 10 mg/kg, ivuxolimab was administered intravenously to patients every 2 weeks. Study-wide points: CD4+ and CD8+ T cells in blood underwent clonal expansion by week 6 at 0.1 to 3.0 mg/kg.

Regarding this clone: The antigen is undetermined.

Clones were sequenced by immunoSEQ multiplex PCR, and TCRdb holds only the in-frame ones, with some missing. The data hold fewer than 65,000 clones, with roughly 88% observed a single time. V was pared by 6 bases and J by 1 base, with 10 bases between. The CDR3 extends over 13 amino acids. CDR1 is MNHEY, CDR2 SVGAGI, per germline. J is TRBJ2-7 and V is TRBV6-5; tentative D call: TRBD1 (6 bases). The source is an adult with an advanced solid tumor such as melanoma, head and neck, liver or kidney cancer. This material consisted of CD4+ or CD8+ T cells sorted from blood, taken in a trial of the OX40 agonist ivuxolimab. The DNA of the CDR3 is TGTGCCAGCAGAAAGACAGGATCCTACGAGCAGTACTTC. Encoded protein: CASRKTGSYEQYF.